A single TCR beta chain is shown here with its context. J was trimmed by 1 base and V by 5 bases; bases with no gene match: 6. CDR3 length equals 15 residues. Germline V gene data show CDR1 as SGHAT and CDR2 as FQNNGV. The source of the sample is a study of blood T cell repertoires in COVID-19. TCRdb's copy holds only in-frame clones and misses some; the assay was immunoSEQ multiplex PCR. The sample yields 200,000 to 250,000 clones, just under 85% seen once. J is TRBJ2-3 and V is TRBV11-2, with 7 nucleotides matching TRBD1. This clonotype originated in a woman in her thirties or forties with acute COVID-19. Material for sequencing was PBMCs or T cells enriched from blood (not recorded which). The CDR3 protein is CASSERQGGTDTQYF. In DNA form, the CDR3 reads TGTGCCAGCAGCGAAAGACAGGGAGGCACAGATACGCAGTATTTT.